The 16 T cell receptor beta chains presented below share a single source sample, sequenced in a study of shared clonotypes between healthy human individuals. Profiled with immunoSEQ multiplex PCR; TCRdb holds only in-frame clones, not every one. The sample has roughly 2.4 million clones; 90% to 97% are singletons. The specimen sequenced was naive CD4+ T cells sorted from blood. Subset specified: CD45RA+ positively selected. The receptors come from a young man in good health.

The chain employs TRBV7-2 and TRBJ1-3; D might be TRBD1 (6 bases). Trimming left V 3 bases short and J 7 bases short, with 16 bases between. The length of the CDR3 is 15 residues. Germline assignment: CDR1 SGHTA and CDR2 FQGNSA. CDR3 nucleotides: TGTGCCAGCAGCTTCCTGGTGGGGGCGGGGAACACCATATATTTT. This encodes CASSFLVGAGNTIYF.

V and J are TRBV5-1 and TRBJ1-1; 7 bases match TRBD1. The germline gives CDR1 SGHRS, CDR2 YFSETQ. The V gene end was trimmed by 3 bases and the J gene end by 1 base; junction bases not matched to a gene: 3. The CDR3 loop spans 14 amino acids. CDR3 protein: CASSWRTGNTEAFF. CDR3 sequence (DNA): TGCGCCAGCAGCTGGCGGACAGGGAACACTGAAGCTTTCTTT. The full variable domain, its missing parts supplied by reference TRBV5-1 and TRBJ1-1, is KAGVTQTPRYLIKTRGQQVTLSCSPISGHRSVSWYQQTPGQGLQFLFEYFSETQRNKGNFPGRFSGRQFSNSRSEMNVSTLELGDSALYLCASSWRTGNTEAFFGQGTRLTVV.

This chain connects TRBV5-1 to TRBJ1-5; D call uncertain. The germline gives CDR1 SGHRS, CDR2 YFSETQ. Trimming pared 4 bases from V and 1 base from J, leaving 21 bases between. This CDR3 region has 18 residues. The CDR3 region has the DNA TGCGCCAGCAGCCCCGAGGGAGGATCTGCGGGGAGCAATCAGCCCCAGCATTTT. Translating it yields CASSPEGGSAGSNQPQHF.

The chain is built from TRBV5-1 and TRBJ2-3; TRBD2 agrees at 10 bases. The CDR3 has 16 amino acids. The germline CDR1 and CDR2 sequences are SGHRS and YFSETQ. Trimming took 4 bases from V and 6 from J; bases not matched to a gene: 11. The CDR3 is CASSGASGGPGDTQYF. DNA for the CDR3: TGCGCCAGCAGCGGAGCTAGCGGGGGCCCCGGGGATACGCAGTATTTT.

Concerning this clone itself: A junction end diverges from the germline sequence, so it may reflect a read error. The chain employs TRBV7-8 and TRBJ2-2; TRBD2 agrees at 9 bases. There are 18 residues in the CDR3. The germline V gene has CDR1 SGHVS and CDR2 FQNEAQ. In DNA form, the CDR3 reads TGTGCCAGCAACCCTATAAGCGGGGGGTACCAGAACACCTGGGAGCTGTTTTTT. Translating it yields CASNPISGGYQNTWELFF. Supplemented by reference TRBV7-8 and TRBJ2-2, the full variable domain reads GAGVSQSPRYKVAKRGQDVALRCDPISGHVSLFWYQQALGQGPEFLTYFQNEAQLDKSGLPSDRFFAERPEGSVSTLKIQRTQQEDSAVYLCASNPISGGYQNTWELFFGEGSRLTVL.

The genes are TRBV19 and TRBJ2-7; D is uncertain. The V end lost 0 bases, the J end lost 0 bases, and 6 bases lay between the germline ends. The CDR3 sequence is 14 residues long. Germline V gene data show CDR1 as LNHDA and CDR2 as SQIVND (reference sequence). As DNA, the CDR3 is TGTGCCAGTAGTATAGACTTCTCCTCCTACGAGCAGTACTTC. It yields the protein CASSIDFSSYEQYF. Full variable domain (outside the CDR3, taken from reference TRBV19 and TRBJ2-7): DGGITQSPKYLFRKEGQNVTLSCEQNLNHDAMYWYRQDPGQGLRLIYYSQIVNDFQKGDIAEGYSVSREKKESFPLTVTSAQKNPTAFYLCASSIDFSSYEQYFGPGTRLTVT.

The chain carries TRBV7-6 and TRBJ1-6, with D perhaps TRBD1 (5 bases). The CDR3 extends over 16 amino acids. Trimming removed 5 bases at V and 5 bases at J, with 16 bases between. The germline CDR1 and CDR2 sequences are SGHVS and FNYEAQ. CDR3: CASSAPGWGDNSPLHF. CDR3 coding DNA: TGTGCCAGCAGCGCACCTGGTTGGGGGGATAATTCACCCCTCCACTTT.

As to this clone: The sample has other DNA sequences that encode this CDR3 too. Here the CDR3 DNA reads TGTGCCAGCTCACCGGGCCTTTCTTATGGCTACACCTTC. It translates to CASSPGLSYGYTF. The rearrangement links TRBV18 to TRBJ1-2; D is unclear. The CDR3 extends over 13 amino acids. V lost 3 bases, J lost 5 bases, and 10 bases lay in between. Germline-derived CDR1 and CDR2 are KGHSH and LQKENI.

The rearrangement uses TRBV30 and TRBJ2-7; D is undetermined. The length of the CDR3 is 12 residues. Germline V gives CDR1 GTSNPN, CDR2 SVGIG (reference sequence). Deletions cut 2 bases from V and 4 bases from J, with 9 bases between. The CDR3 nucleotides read TGTGCCTGGAGTACGGATTATTACGAGCAGTACTTC. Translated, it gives CAWSTDYYEQYF. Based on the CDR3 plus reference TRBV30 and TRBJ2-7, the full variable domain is SQTIHQWPATLVQPVGSPLSLECTVEGTSNPNLYWYRQAAGRGLQLLFYSVGIGQISSEVPQNLSASRPQDRQFILSSKKLLLSDSGFYLCAWSTDYYEQYFGPGTRLTVT.

CDR3 nucleotide sequence: TGTGCCATCAGTGAAGTGACAGATACGCAGTATTTT. It is translated as CAISEVTDTQYF. The V call is TRBV10-3, the J call TRBJ2-3; no clear D gene. Germline-derived CDR1 and CDR2 are ENHRY and SYGVKD. CDR3 length: 12 amino acids. V lost 3 bases to trimming and J lost 3 bases, with 4 bases between them.

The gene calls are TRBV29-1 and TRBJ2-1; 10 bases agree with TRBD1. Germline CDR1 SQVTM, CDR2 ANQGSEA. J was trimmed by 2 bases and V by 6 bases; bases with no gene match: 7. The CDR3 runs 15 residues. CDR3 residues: CSVTGTGETYNEQFF. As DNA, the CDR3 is TGCAGCGTGACCGGGACAGGGGAGACCTACAATGAGCAGTTCTTC.

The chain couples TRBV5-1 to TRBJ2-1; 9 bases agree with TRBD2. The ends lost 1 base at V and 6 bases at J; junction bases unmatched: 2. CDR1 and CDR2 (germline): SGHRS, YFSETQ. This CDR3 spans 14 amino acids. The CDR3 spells CASSLLLAGNEQFF. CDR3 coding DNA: TGCGCCAGCAGCTTGTTACTAGCGGGCAATGAGCAGTTCTTC. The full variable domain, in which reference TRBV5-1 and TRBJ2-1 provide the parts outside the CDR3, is KAGVTQTPRYLIKTRGQQVTLSCSPISGHRSVSWYQQTPGQGLQFLFEYFSETQRNKGNFPGRFSGRQFSNSRSEMNVSTLELGDSALYLCASSLLLAGNEQFFGPGTRLTVL.

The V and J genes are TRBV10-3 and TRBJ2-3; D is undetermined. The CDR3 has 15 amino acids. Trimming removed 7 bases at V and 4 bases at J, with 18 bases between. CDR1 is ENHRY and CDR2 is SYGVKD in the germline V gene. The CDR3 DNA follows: TGTGCCATCAACGAGAAGGTAGCCACCCCAGATACGCAGTATTTT. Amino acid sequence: CAINEKVATPDTQYF.

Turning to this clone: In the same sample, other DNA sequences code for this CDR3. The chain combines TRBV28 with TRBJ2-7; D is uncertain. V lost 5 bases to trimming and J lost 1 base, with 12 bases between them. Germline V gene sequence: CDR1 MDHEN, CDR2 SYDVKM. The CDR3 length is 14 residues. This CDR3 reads CASSPALGSYEQYF. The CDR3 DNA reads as TGTGCCAGCAGTCCCGCCCTCGGGTCCTACGAGCAGTACTTC.

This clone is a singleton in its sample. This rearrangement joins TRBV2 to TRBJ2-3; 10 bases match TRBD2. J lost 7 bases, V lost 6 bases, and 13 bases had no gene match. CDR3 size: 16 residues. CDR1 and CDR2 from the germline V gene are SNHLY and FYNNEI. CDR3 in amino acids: CASSGPSGRRGNTQYF. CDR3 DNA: TGTGCCAGCAGCGGGCCTAGCGGGAGACGAGGTAATACGCAGTATTTT. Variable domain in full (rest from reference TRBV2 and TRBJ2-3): EPEVTQTPSHQVTQMGQEVILRCVPISNHLYFYWYRQILGQKVEFLVSFYNNEISEKSEIFDDQFSVERPDGSNFTLKIRSTKLEDSAMYFCASSGPSGRRGNTQYFGPGTRLTVL.

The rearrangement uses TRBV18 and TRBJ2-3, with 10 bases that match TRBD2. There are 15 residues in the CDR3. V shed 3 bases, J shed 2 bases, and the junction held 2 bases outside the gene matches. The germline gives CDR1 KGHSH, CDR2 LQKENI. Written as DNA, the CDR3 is TGTGCCAGCTCACCTACTAGCGGGATCACAGATACGCAGTATTTT. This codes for CASSPTSGITDTQYF.